This is a list of T cell receptor beta chains from one sample in a study of blood T cell repertoires in COVID-19. Some clones are missing from TCRdb's copy, which holds only in-frame ones; the method was immunoSEQ multiplex PCR. The table has about 150,000 clones, 80% to 90% seen once. The sequencing input was peripheral blood. The receptors were sampled from a man younger than 35 with COVID-19, enrolled during active disease. CDR3s include the opening cysteine and the closing phenylalanine or tryptophan. The D gene is left open where the match is weak. A row's size may be missing; if present it is once, few, many or a size class.

d_call: NA; v_call: TRBV30; j_call: TRBJ2-5; clone_size: NA; cdr3_nt: TGTGCCTGGGGCGGGACTCCGTACCAAGAGACCCAGTACTTC; cdr3_aa: CAWGGTPYQETQYF
d_call: NA; v_call: TRBV4-2; j_call: TRBJ1-6; clone_size: NA; cdr3_nt: TGTGCCAGCAGCTTGACAGGAGGCCCTAATTCACCCCTCCACTTT; cdr3_aa: CASSLTGGPNSPLHF
d_call: TRBD2; v_call: TRBV13; j_call: TRBJ2-3; clone_size: NA; cdr3_nt: TGTGCCAGCAGCGCCACTAGCGGGAGGGCCCGCCCAGATACGCAGTATTTT; cdr3_aa: CASSATSGRARPDTQYF
d_call: NA; v_call: TRBV18; j_call: TRBJ2-5; clone_size: NA; cdr3_nt: TGTGCCAGCTCACCACCATCTGGGCAGGGGGAGACCCAGTACTTC; cdr3_aa: CASSPPSGQGETQYF
d_call: NA; v_call: TRBV27; j_call: TRBJ2-4; clone_size: once; cdr3_nt: TGTGCCAGCAGCTCGGGCAGGGGCAAAAACATTCAGTACTTC; cdr3_aa: CASSSGRGKNIQYF
d_call: TRBD2; v_call: TRBV9; j_call: TRBJ2-1; clone_size: NA; cdr3_nt: TGTGCCAGCAGCGTACAGACTAGCGGCTACAATGAGCAGTTCTTC; cdr3_aa: CASSVQTSGYNEQFF
d_call: TRBD1; v_call: TRBV15; j_call: TRBJ2-7; clone_size: NA; cdr3_nt: TGTGCCACCAGCAGAGATTTATTTAAGGGGGCGGTCTACGAGCAGTACTTC; cdr3_aa: CATSRDLFKGAVYEQYF
d_call: TRBD1; v_call: TRBV18; j_call: TRBJ2-4; clone_size: NA; cdr3_nt: TGTGCCAGCTCACTCATAACAGGGGGCAAAAACATTCAGTACTTC; cdr3_aa: CASSLITGGKNIQYF
d_call: NA; v_call: TRBV5-5; j_call: TRBJ1-3; clone_size: NA; cdr3_nt: TGTGCCAGCAGCCCTCCGGGCCAAGGGGCTAGAAACACCATATATTTT; cdr3_aa: CASSPPGQGARNTIYF
d_call: TRBD1; v_call: TRBV9; j_call: TRBJ2-2; clone_size: once; cdr3_nt: TGTGCCAGCAGCGTAGGTGACAGGGCGAACGGGGAGCTGTTTTTT; cdr3_aa: CASSVGDRANGELFF
d_call: TRBD1; v_call: TRBV3-1/TRBV3-2; j_call: TRBJ2-1; clone_size: NA; cdr3_nt: TGTGCCAGCAGCCAATCTCAGGACAGGCTAACCTACAATGAGCAGTTCTTC; cdr3_aa: CASSQSQDRLTYNEQFF
d_call: NA; v_call: TRBV30; j_call: TRBJ1-2; clone_size: NA; cdr3_nt: TGTGCCTGGCGTGGATCCGGGAGCGGCTACACCTTC; cdr3_aa: CAWRGSGSGYTF
d_call: TRBD1; v_call: TRBV7-2; j_call: TRBJ1-5; clone_size: NA; cdr3_nt: TGTGCCAGCAGCTTTCGGACAGGGAGTCAGCCCCAGCATTTT; cdr3_aa: CASSFRTGSQPQHF
d_call: NA; v_call: TRBV7-2; j_call: TRBJ2-7; clone_size: NA; cdr3_nt: TGTGCCAGCAGCACCTCGACAGGTACCTACGAGCAGTACTTC; cdr3_aa: CASSTSTGTYEQYF
d_call: NA; v_call: TRBV12-3/TRBV12-4; j_call: TRBJ1-5; clone_size: NA; cdr3_nt: TGTGCCAGCAGTTCGTATAGCAATCAGCCCCAGCATTTT; cdr3_aa: CASSSYSNQPQHF
d_call: TRBD1; v_call: TRBV19; j_call: TRBJ1-5; clone_size: NA; cdr3_nt: TGTGCCAGTAGTTTAGGACAGGGGGGGAAGCCCCAGCATTTT; cdr3_aa: CASSLGQGGKPQHF
d_call: NA; v_call: TRBV4-2; j_call: TRBJ2-7; clone_size: NA; cdr3_nt: TGTGCCAGCAGCCAAGGATTACAAGGGAGAGACGAGCAGTACTTC; cdr3_aa: CASSQGLQGRDEQYF
d_call: TRBD1; v_call: TRBV7-2; j_call: TRBJ2-5; clone_size: NA; cdr3_nt: TGTGCCAGCAGCTTAGTCCGACAGGGGGGAGAGACCCAGTACTTC; cdr3_aa: CASSLVRQGGETQYF
d_call: TRBD2; v_call: TRBV4-2; j_call: TRBJ2-5; clone_size: NA; cdr3_nt: TGTGCCAGCAGCCAAGCGATAGCGGGAGGGGCAGAGACCCAGTACTTC; cdr3_aa: CASSQAIAGGAETQYF
d_call: NA; v_call: TRBV12-5; j_call: TRBJ2-5; clone_size: NA; cdr3_nt: TGTGCTAGTGAAGGGGATAGGGAGACCCAGTACTTC; cdr3_aa: CASEGDRETQYF
d_call: TRBD1; v_call: TRBV4-3; j_call: TRBJ2-6; clone_size: NA; cdr3_nt: TGCGCCAGCAGCTTCGGGACAGGGGCCGGGGGGGCCAACGTCCTGACTTTC; cdr3_aa: CASSFGTGAGGANVLTF
d_call: TRBD1; v_call: TRBV11-3; j_call: TRBJ1-1; clone_size: NA; cdr3_nt: TGTGCCAGCAGCTCAGCCATCGGGACAGGGAGAACTGAAGCTTTCTTT; cdr3_aa: CASSSAIGTGRTEAFF
d_call: TRBD2; v_call: TRBV28; j_call: TRBJ2-1; clone_size: once; cdr3_nt: TGTGCCAGCAGTTTTGGACTAGCGGGAGTTGAGGAGCAGTTCTTC; cdr3_aa: CASSFGLAGVEEQFF
d_call: TRBD1; v_call: TRBV7-2; j_call: TRBJ1-6; clone_size: few; cdr3_nt: TGTGCCAGCAGCTTCGACAGGGGAGGTAATTCACCCCTCCACTTT; cdr3_aa: CASSFDRGGNSPLHF
d_call: TRBD2; v_call: TRBV7-2; j_call: TRBJ2-3; clone_size: NA; cdr3_nt: TGTGCCAGCCGAGGTAGCGGGACCCCAGATACGCAGTATTTT; cdr3_aa: CASRGSGTPDTQYF
d_call: TRBD1; v_call: TRBV5-1; j_call: TRBJ1-1; clone_size: NA; cdr3_nt: TGCGCCAGCAGCTTGGGGACAGGCTTGGGTTTACCTGAAGCTTTCTTT; cdr3_aa: CASSLGTGLGLPEAFF
d_call: TRBD1; v_call: TRBV19; j_call: TRBJ1-5; clone_size: NA; cdr3_nt: TGTGCCAGTAGTCCCCGGACAGGGAGTAGGAATCAGCCCCAGCATTTT; cdr3_aa: CASSPRTGSRNQPQHF
d_call: TRBD2; v_call: TRBV7-9; j_call: TRBJ2-3; clone_size: NA; cdr3_nt: TGTGCCAGCAGCACCCGCCGAACTAGCGGGAAAACAGATACGCAGTATTTT; cdr3_aa: CASSTRRTSGKTDTQYF
d_call: NA; v_call: TRBV11-3; j_call: TRBJ2-1; clone_size: NA; cdr3_nt: TGTGCCAGCAGCTTTCAGGGGAGCTCCTACAATGAGCAGTTCTTC; cdr3_aa: CASSFQGSSYNEQFF
d_call: TRBD1; v_call: TRBV11-2; j_call: TRBJ1-2; clone_size: NA; cdr3_nt: TGTGCCAGCAGCCTGGACAGGGCGGCCTATGGCTACACCTTC; cdr3_aa: CASSLDRAAYGYTF
d_call: TRBD2; v_call: TRBV29-1; j_call: TRBJ2-5; clone_size: NA; cdr3_nt: TGCAGCGTTGGTCGACTAGCCGAACAAGAGACCCAGTACTTC; cdr3_aa: CSVGRLAEQETQYF